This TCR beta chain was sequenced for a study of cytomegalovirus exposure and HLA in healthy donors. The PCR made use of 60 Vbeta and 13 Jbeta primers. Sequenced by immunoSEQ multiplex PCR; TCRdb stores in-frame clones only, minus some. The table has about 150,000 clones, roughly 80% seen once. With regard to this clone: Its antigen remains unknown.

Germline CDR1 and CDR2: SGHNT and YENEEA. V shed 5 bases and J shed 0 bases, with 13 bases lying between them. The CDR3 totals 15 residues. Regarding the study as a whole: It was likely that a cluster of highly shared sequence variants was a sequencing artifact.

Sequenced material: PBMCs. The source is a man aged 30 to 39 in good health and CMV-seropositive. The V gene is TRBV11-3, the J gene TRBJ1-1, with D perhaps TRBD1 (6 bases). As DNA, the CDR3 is TGTGCCAGCAGCAAAAGACAGGTTTTGAACACTGAAGCTTTCTTT. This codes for CASSKRQVLNTEAFF.